The clone carrying this T cell receptor beta chain was picked up a small number of times. Reverse transcribing all isolated RNA meant expressed TCRB transcripts were sequenced. The table came from immunoSEQ multiplex PCR; TCRdb's copy has only in-frame clones and leaves some out. Seen here are about 140,000 clones, about 10% observed once, and the top ten hold 1.3%. The data derive from a study of beta chain features in type 1 diabetes. Germline-derived CDR1 and CDR2 are SGHTA and FQGNSA. The V gene end was trimmed by 1 base and the J gene end by 9 bases; junction bases not matched to a gene: 8. This CDR3 comprises 15 residues.

This sequence originates from a man between 18 and 35 years old in good health. The sample comprised naive CD4+ T cells from blood. J is TRBJ2-2 and V is TRBV7-2; 7 positions match TRBD2. The CDR3 spells CASSLGPAGYRELFF. DNA for the CDR3: TGTGCCAGCAGCTTAGGGCCAGCGGGGTACCGGGAGCTGTTTTTT.